The clone carrying this T cell receptor beta chain was picked up many times. The data are from a study of T-cell reconstitution after alpha-beta-depleted transplantation in children. Library preparation (for TCRbeta) was performed with unique molecular identifiers. From the PCR reads, TCRdb called clonotypes with MiXCR, one entry per CDR3 protein. This sample has around 96,000 distinct CDR3 sequences, with 9% to 15% found just once. Sequenced here: PBMCs from the stem cell graft donor, sampled from the stem cell graft. The clonotype originates from a human donor who donated a stem cell graft to a child with inherited bone marrow failure.

CDR3 region: CASSQDLGIGSDTQYF. The CDR3 coding sequence is TGTGCCAGCAGCCAAGATTTGGGAATCGGGTCAGATACGCAGTATTTT. The chain recombines TRBV3-1 with TRBJ2-3; no clear D gene. Germline V CDR1 and CDR2: LGHDT, YNNKEL (reference sequence). The CDR3 has 16 residues. The V gene lost 0 bases and the J gene lost 4 bases, with 14 bases spanning the gap.